This T cell receptor (beta chain) came from a study of T-cell reconstitution after alpha-beta-depleted transplantation in children. Preparation of the TCRbeta library was carried out with unique molecular identifiers. A single record per CDR3 protein comes from TCRdb applying MiXCR to the PCR reads. The sample holds about 600,000 distinct CDR3 sequences, more than 9% seen once. The CDR3 extends over 14 amino acids. Looked up from germline, CDR1 is SGDLS and CDR2 is YYNGEE. The V and J ends lost 3 bases and 4 bases, in that order; junction bases with no gene match: 5. This specimen consisted of PBMCs from the stem cell graft donor, obtained from the stem cell graft. The receptor was derived from a human donor who donated a stem cell graft to a child with acute myeloid leukemia. The J gene is TRBJ2-5, the V gene TRBV9, with 8 bases lining up with TRBD2. The CDR3 nucleotides read TGTGCCAGCAGCGCAGGACTAGCCCCAGAGACCCAGTACTTC. The encoded protein is CASSAGLAPETQYF.